Listed here are 22 T cell receptor beta chains from one sample, sequenced in a study of technical replicates of blood from a few donors. Only in-frame clones appear in the TCRdb table, and some are missing; sequencing was by immunoSEQ multiplex PCR. The sample comprises 60,000 to 90,000 clones, around 97% of which are singletons, and approximately 0.2% rests with the top ten. Sequenced: T cells isolated from PBMCs. The source is a human donor in good health.

V is TRBV6-1 and J is TRBJ2-6; D is unclear. The germline CDR1 and CDR2 sequences are MNHNS and SASEGT. V was cut by 6 bases and J by 0 bases, with 6 bases left in between. This CDR3 spans 14 amino acids. The CDR3 loop reads CASRAGSGANVLTF. The DNA of the CDR3 is TGTGCCAGCAGGGCAGGCTCTGGGGCCAACGTCCTGACTTTC.

This sequence joins TRBV30 and TRBJ2-5; a weak D match, TRBD1 (5 bases). The CDR3 runs 11 residues. With 5 bases removed from V and 5 bases from J, the gap between germline ends came to 9 bases. Germline assignment: CDR1 GTSNPN and CDR2 SVGIG (reference sequence). CDR3 loop: CAWDRWETQYF. The CDR3 DNA follows: TGTGCCTGGGACAGATGGGAGACCCAGTACTTC.

The V and J genes are TRBV11-1 and TRBJ2-5, with TRBD1 matching 7 bases. The CDR3 has 15 residues. The junction had 5 bases not matched to a gene; V was cut back by 0 bases and J by 4 bases. Germline CDR1 is SGHAT and CDR2 is FQDESV (reference sequence). The CDR3 spells CASSLARAGGETQYF. DNA of the CDR3: TGTGCCAGCAGCTTAGCGCGGGCAGGGGGAGAGACCCAGTACTTC.

V and J are TRBV30 and TRBJ2-7; TRBD1 agrees at 7 bases. The CDR3 totals 14 residues. From germline, CDR1 is GTSNPN and CDR2 SVGIG (reference sequence). The trim removed 2 bases at V and 5 bases at J, leaving 9 bases unmatched. The CDR3 protein is CAWSSAGGINEQYF. The CDR3, as DNA: TGTGCCTGGAGTTCGGCAGGGGGTATCAACGAGCAGTACTTC.

The chain has TRBV15 and TRBJ2-7, with 9 bases aligning to TRBD2. CDR3 length equals 15 residues. In germline, CDR1 is LNHNV, CDR2 YYDKDF (reference sequence). The trim removed 0 bases at V and 1 base at J, leaving 1 base unmatched. CDR3 nucleotide sequence: TGTGCCACCAGCAGAGAGCGGGAGGGATCCTACGAGCAGTACTTC. Its protein is CATSREREGSYEQYF.

This rearrangement joins TRBV11-2 to TRBJ2-7, with 9 positions matching TRBD2. Germline trimming cut 5 bases from V and 2 bases from J; bases unmatched to any gene: 10. In germline, CDR1 is SGHAT, CDR2 FQNNGV. The CDR3 spans 16 residues. This CDR3 is CASSPASGEFTYEQYF. In nucleotides, the CDR3 is TGTGCCAGCAGCCCCGCTAGCGGGGAGTTTACCTACGAGCAGTACTTC. The entire variable domain, with the rest obtained from reference TRBV11-2 and TRBJ2-7, is as follows: EAGVAQSPRYKIIEKRQSVAFWCNPISGHATLYWYQQILGQGPKLLIQFQNNGVVDDSQLPKDRFSAERLKGVDSTLKIQPAKLEDSAVYLCASSPASGEFTYEQYFGPGTRLTVT.

V and J are TRBV30 and TRBJ2-7, with TRBD1 identical over 7 bases. Germline V gene data show CDR1 as GTSNPN and CDR2 as SVGIG (reference sequence). J lost 1 base, V lost 0 bases, and 6 bases had no gene match. The CDR3 extends over 15 amino acids. Here the CDR3 DNA reads TGTGCCTGGAGTGTTAAATTGGGACAGTCCTACGAGCAGTACTTC. This translates into CAWSVKLGQSYEQYF.

V and J are TRBV2 and TRBJ2-7; 10 nucleotides match TRBD2. The V and J ends lost 6 bases and 7 bases, in that order; junction bases with no gene match: 3. The germline gives CDR1 SNHLY, CDR2 FYNNEI. The CDR3 totals 12 residues. For the CDR3, the DNA is TGTGCCAGCAGCGGACTAGCGGTTGAGCAGTACTTC. Translating gives CASSGLAVEQYF.

This clone was picked up one time. The J gene is TRBJ2-3, the V gene TRBV29-1; TRBD2 matches at 11 bases. V gave up 7 bases and J gave up 3 bases; unmatched junction bases: 9. The CDR3 is 15 amino acids. Germline CDR1 is SQVTM and CDR2 is ANQGSEA. Written as DNA, the CDR3 is TGCAGCGCTAGGGGGGGACTAGCGGCAACAGATACGCAGTATTTT. This encodes CSARGGLAATDTQYF.

The V call is TRBV5-1, the J call TRBJ2-3; TRBD2 matches 7 bases. V lost 4 bases and J lost 6; bases outside the gene matches: 11. Germline CDR1 reads SGHRS; CDR2 reads YFSETQ. The length of the CDR3 is 15 residues. CDR3 loop: CASSGAVGEGDTQYF. DNA for the CDR3: TGCGCCAGCAGCGGCGCTGTGGGGGAGGGGGATACGCAGTATTTT.

This clone has just one count. The DNA for the CDR3 is TGTGCCAGTAGCGGTGTCAGGAATGAAAAACTGTTTTTT. Its translation: CASSGVRNEKLFF. This chain uses TRBV19 with TRBJ1-4; D uncertain. Germline lookup yields CDR1 LNHDA and CDR2 SQIVND (reference sequence). V lost 6 bases and J 5 bases, leaving 10 bases between the germline ends. The CDR3 has 13 amino acids.

The CDR3 DNA reads as TGTGCCAGCAGTTTCAGGAATCAAGAGACCCAGTACTTC. This gives the protein CASSFRNQETQYF. This sequence joins TRBV28 and TRBJ2-5; D unclear. Germline V gives CDR1 MDHEN, CDR2 SYDVKM. V shed 3 bases and J shed 2 bases, with 7 bases lying between them. The CDR3 loop spans 13 amino acids.

The chain carries TRBV5-1 and TRBJ2-7, with TRBD2 as a possible D gene (6 bases). The V end lost 1 base, the J end lost 2 bases, and 16 bases lay between the germline ends. The CDR3 length is 16 residues. Germline CDR1 reads SGHRS; CDR2 reads YFSETQ. The CDR3 sequence: CASSLTGTLIPYEQYF. The CDR3 DNA reads TGCGCCAGCAGCTTGACCGGGACTCTGATTCCCTACGAGCAGTACTTC.

This chain connects TRBV11-2 to TRBJ2-7; possible D gene TRBD2, 6 bases. Trimming removed 4 bases from V and 0 bases from J, with 10 bases in between. Per germline, CDR1 SGHAT and CDR2 FQNNGV. This CDR3 is built from 14 residues. CDR3 sequence reads: CASSWGGRSYEQYF. The CDR3 DNA sequence: TGTGCCAGCAGCTGGGGAGGTCGCTCCTACGAGCAGTACTTC.

This chain links TRBV6-1 with TRBJ2-1; 9 nucleotides align to TRBD1. There are 15 residues in the CDR3. CDR1 and CDR2 (germline): MNHNS, SASEGT. V dropped 8 bases and J dropped 5; count of bases not matched to a gene: 10. The CDR3 DNA is TGTGCCAGCGGATTCGACAGGGGGAAGAACAATGAGCAGTTCTTC. Its protein is CASGFDRGKNNEQFF.

The chain uses TRBV20-1 and TRBJ2-3; tentatively, D is TRBD1 (6 bases). CDR3 size: 11 residues. Trimming pared 5 bases from V and 6 bases from J, leaving 9 bases between. Looked up from germline, CDR1 is DFQATT and CDR2 is SNEGSKA (reference sequence). CDR3 sequence reads: CSAQTGDTQYF. The CDR3 bases are TGCAGTGCTCAAACAGGGGATACGCAGTATTTT.

V usage is TRBV7-2 and J usage is TRBJ1-2, with D maybe TRBD1 (6 bases). The CDR3 is 13 amino acids. Per germline, CDR1 SGHTA and CDR2 FQGNSA. Trimming removed 6 bases at V and 4 bases at J, with 12 bases between. The CDR3 region is CASRSGAAYGYTF. CDR3 DNA: TGTGCCAGCAGGTCAGGGGCAGCCTATGGCTACACCTTC.

This sequence joins TRBV14 and TRBJ1-1, with unresolved D. Germline values: CDR1 SGHDN, CDR2 FVKESK. The CDR3 is 14 residues long. V was clipped by 0 bases and J by 7 bases, with 12 bases between them. The CDR3 coding sequence is TGTGCCAGCAGCCAAGATGGGCAGGAATTTGAAGCTTTCTTT. Translated, it gives CASSQDGQEFEAFF.

This chain connects TRBV6-4 to TRBJ1-1; a weak D match, TRBD1 (5 bases). This CDR3 is 15 amino acids long. CDR1 and CDR2 (germline): MRHNA, SNTAGT. V lost 6 bases and J 2 bases, leaving 16 bases between the germline ends. The chain's CDR3 is CASSPEQGLNTEAFF. In DNA form, the CDR3 reads TGTGCCAGCAGCCCGGAGCAGGGCTTAAACACTGAAGCTTTCTTT.

This chain uses TRBV5-1 with TRBJ2-5; weak D call: TRBD2 (5 bases). V was clipped by 6 bases and J by 1 base, with 13 bases between them. Germline assignment: CDR1 SGHRS and CDR2 YFSETQ. This CDR3 region has 14 residues. The CDR3 coding sequence is TGCGCCAGCACCAAACTAGGCGTCCAAGAGACCCAGTACTTC. Amino acids: CASTKLGVQETQYF.

This clone was observed once. This chain connects TRBV5-8 to TRBJ2-1, with 15 bases lining up with TRBD2. The V gene's germline CDR1 is SGHTS and CDR2 YDEGEE. V was clipped by 0 bases and J by 4 bases; unmatched bases: 8. This CDR3 is 19 amino acids long. The CDR3 here is CASSLDLRTSGRAYNEQFF. The CDR3 region has the DNA TGTGCCAGCAGCTTGGACCTTAGGACTAGCGGGAGGGCATACAATGAGCAGTTCTTC.

A few counts support this clone. Here the CDR3 DNA reads TGTGCCAGCAGCGTAGGACAGGGTGGAACTGGAAACACCATATATTTT. It is translated as CASSVGQGGTGNTIYF. The chain carries TRBV5-4 and TRBJ1-3, with 8 bases identical to TRBD1. Germline lookup yields CDR1 SGHNT and CDR2 YYREEE (reference sequence). Unmatched junction bases numbered 8, after V lost 4 bases and J lost 2 bases. This CDR3 is 16 amino acids long.